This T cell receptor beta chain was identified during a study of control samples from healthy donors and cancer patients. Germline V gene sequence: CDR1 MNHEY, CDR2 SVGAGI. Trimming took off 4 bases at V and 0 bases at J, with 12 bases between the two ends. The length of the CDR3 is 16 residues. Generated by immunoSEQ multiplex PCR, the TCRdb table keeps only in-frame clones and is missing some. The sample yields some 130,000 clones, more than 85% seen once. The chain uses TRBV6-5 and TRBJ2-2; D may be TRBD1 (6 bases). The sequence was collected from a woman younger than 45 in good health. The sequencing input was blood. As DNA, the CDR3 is TGTGCCAGCAGTTCCACAGGGACCACGAACACCGGGGAGCTGTTTTTT. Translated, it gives CASSSTGTTNTGELFF.